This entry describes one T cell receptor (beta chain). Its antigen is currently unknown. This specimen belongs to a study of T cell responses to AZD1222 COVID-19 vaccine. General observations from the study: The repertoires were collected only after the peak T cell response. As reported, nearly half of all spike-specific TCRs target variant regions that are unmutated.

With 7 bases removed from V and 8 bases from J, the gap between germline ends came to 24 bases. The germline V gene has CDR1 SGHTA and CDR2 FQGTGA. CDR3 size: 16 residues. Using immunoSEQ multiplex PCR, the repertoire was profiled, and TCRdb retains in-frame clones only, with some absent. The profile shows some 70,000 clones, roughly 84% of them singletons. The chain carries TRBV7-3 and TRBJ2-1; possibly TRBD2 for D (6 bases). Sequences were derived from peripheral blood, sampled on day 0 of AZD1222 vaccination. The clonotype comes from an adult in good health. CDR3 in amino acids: CASTEAGGIGFHEQFF. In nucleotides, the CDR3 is TGTGCCAGCACCGAAGCCGGGGGAATCGGGTTTCATGAGCAGTTCTTC. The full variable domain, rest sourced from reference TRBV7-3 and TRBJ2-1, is GAGVSQTPSNKVTEKGKYVELRCDPISGHTALYWYRQSLGQGPEFLIYFQGTGAADDSGLPNDRFFAVRPEGSVSTLKIQRTERGDSAVYLCASTEAGGIGFHEQFFGPGTRLTVL.